These T cell receptor beta chains were read from a single sample in a study of T cells after yellow fever vaccination. TCRdb processed the 5' RACE reads anew with MiXCR; each CDR3 protein has one entry. Found here are over 35,000 distinct CDR3 sequences, roughly 6.4% of them singletons; the top ten hold about 10%. Sequencing was performed on PBMCs, either bulk or a sorted T-cell subset (CD4+, CD8+, memory, or dextramer-sorted; not recorded which), taken 45 days after the yellow fever booster vaccination. The receptors originated from a man aged 25 to 40 who received the YFV17D yellow fever vaccine. CDR3s include the opening cysteine and the closing phenylalanine or tryptophan. D genes are given only for firm matches. Clone size appears in some rows only: once, few, many, or a class for an expanded clone.

clone size: -; D gene: -; V gene: TRBV10-1; J gene: TRBJ2-7; CDR3 DNA: TGCGCCAGCATGCCCCCTCTAGGGTGCGAGCGAAACTACGAGCAGTACTTC; CDR3 protein: CASMPPLGCERNYEQYF
clone size: many; D gene: TRBD2; V gene: TRBV11-2; J gene: TRBJ2-1; CDR3 DNA: TGTGCCAGCAGCTTAGAGGCTAGCGGGAGTTATGAGCAGTTCTTC; CDR3 protein: CASSLEASGSYEQFF
clone size: -; D gene: -; V gene: TRBV5-6; J gene: TRBJ2-3; CDR3 DNA: TGTGCCAGCAGCTGGGCCGGTGGAGATACGCAGTATTTT; CDR3 protein: CASSWAGGDTQYF
clone size: -; D gene: -; V gene: TRBV4-2; J gene: TRBJ2-1; CDR3 DNA: TGTGCCAGCAGCCAAGAGCGACGCGGCGGTGAGCAGTTCTTC; CDR3 protein: CASSQERRGGEQFF
clone size: medium-sized; D gene: -; V gene: TRBV5-1; J gene: TRBJ2-1; CDR3 DNA: TGCGCCAGCAGCTTGGCCAGCGGTGGCGTGTACAATGAGCAGTTCTTC; CDR3 protein: CASSLASGGVYNEQFF
clone size: many; D gene: TRBD1; V gene: TRBV5-1; J gene: TRBJ1-4; CDR3 DNA: TGCGCCAGCAGCTCGGGACAGGGCCGGGAAAAACTGTTTTTT; CDR3 protein: CASSSGQGREKLFF
clone size: many; D gene: -; V gene: TRBV5-1; J gene: TRBJ2-5; CDR3 DNA: TGCGCCAGCAGTGACCCTAGCGCGCCCAATCAAGAGACCCAGTACTTC; CDR3 protein: CASSDPSAPNQETQYF
clone size: many; D gene: -; V gene: TRBV12-3/TRBV12-4; J gene: TRBJ1-5; CDR3 DNA: TGTGCCAGCAGTTTAGGGGGACTTAGCAATCAGCCCCAGCATTTT; CDR3 protein: CASSLGGLSNQPQHF
clone size: -; D gene: -; V gene: TRBV10-3; J gene: TRBJ1-1; CDR3 DNA: TGTGCCATCAGGAATAGCTTGGCTGAAGCTTTCTTT; CDR3 protein: CAIRNSLAEAFF
clone size: few; D gene: -; V gene: TRBV12-3/TRBV12-4; J gene: TRBJ2-7; CDR3 DNA: TGTGCCAGCAGCCATGACCCTACCTACGAGCAGTACTTC; CDR3 protein: CASSHDPTYEQYF
clone size: many; D gene: TRBD2; V gene: TRBV20-1; J gene: TRBJ2-2; CDR3 DNA: TGCAGTGCTGGTATAGCTGGGACTAGTGATACCGGGGAGCTGTTTTTT; CDR3 protein: CSAGIAGTSDTGELFF
clone size: few; D gene: TRBD2; V gene: TRBV15; J gene: TRBJ2-1; CDR3 DNA: TGTGCCACCAGCAGAGTGGCGGGAGGGCCCTACAATGAGCAGTTCTTC; CDR3 protein: CATSRVAGGPYNEQFF
clone size: -; D gene: -; V gene: TRBV15; J gene: TRBJ2-1; CDR3 DNA: TGTGCCACCAGCAGAACCGCCGGGACCTACAATGAGCAGTTCTTC; CDR3 protein: CATSRTAGTYNEQFF
clone size: many; D gene: -; V gene: TRBV20-1; J gene: TRBJ2-3; CDR3 DNA: TGCAGTGCTAACTCTGGGGGCCTCCATACGCAGTATTTT; CDR3 protein: CSANSGGLHTQYF
clone size: many; D gene: -; V gene: TRBV1; J gene: TRBJ2-5; CDR3 DNA: TGCACCAGCAGCCAAGGGGAGACCCAGTACTTC; CDR3 protein: CTSSQGETQYF
clone size: many; D gene: -; V gene: TRBV5-1; J gene: TRBJ1-2; CDR3 DNA: TGCGCCAGCAGTCAAGGAATCACAGTGGGCTATGGCTACACCTTC; CDR3 protein: CASSQGITVGYGYTF
clone size: few; D gene: TRBD1; V gene: TRBV5-6; J gene: TRBJ2-4; CDR3 DNA: TGTGCCAGCAGCTTGAGGGGGCTGGGAAACATTCAGTACTTC; CDR3 protein: CASSLRGLGNIQYF
clone size: -; D gene: -; V gene: TRBV30; J gene: TRBJ2-4; CDR3 DNA: TGTGCCTGCGTCCCGGGCAGATTAGCCAAAAACATTCAGTACTTC; CDR3 protein: CACVPGRLAKNIQYF
clone size: -; D gene: TRBD1; V gene: TRBV5-1; J gene: TRBJ2-3; CDR3 DNA: TGCGCCAGCAGTCGAACAGGGGCAAAAACAGATACGCAGTATTTT; CDR3 protein: CASSRTGAKTDTQYF
clone size: many; D gene: TRBD1; V gene: TRBV28; J gene: TRBJ2-7; CDR3 DNA: TGTGCCAGCAGTTCGGGACAGGGGTTTGTCGAGCAGTACTTC; CDR3 protein: CASSSGQGFVEQYF
clone size: many; D gene: -; V gene: TRBV28; J gene: TRBJ2-2; CDR3 DNA: TGTGCCACGTTTCAGGGGAACACCGGGGAGCTGTTTTTT; CDR3 protein: CATFQGNTGELFF
clone size: -; D gene: TRBD2; V gene: TRBV11-2; J gene: TRBJ2-7; CDR3 DNA: TGTGCCAGCAGCTTATCTGCGGGAGTCGAGCAGTACTTC; CDR3 protein: CASSLSAGVEQYF
clone size: -; D gene: TRBD2; V gene: TRBV12-3/TRBV12-4; J gene: TRBJ2-5; CDR3 DNA: TGTGCCAGCAAACTAGCGGGCGGGGGTGAGACCCAGTACTTC; CDR3 protein: CASKLAGGGETQYF
clone size: -; D gene: TRBD1; V gene: TRBV5-5; J gene: TRBJ2-5; CDR3 DNA: TGTGCCAGCAGTCATGGACAGGGGGGGACCCAGTACTTC; CDR3 protein: CASSHGQGGTQYF
clone size: many; D gene: -; V gene: TRBV7-7; J gene: TRBJ2-5; CDR3 DNA: TGTGCCAGCAGCCTGCTAACGGGACCACAAGAGACCCAGTACTTC; CDR3 protein: CASSLLTGPQETQYF
clone size: many; D gene: -; V gene: TRBV3-1; J gene: TRBJ2-2; CDR3 DNA: TGTGCCAGCAGCCAAATGAACACCGGGGAGCTGTTTTTT; CDR3 protein: CASSQMNTGELFF
clone size: many; D gene: -; V gene: TRBV20-1; J gene: TRBJ2-3; CDR3 DNA: TGCAGTGCTAGTGAGGGTGCCACAGATACGCAGTATTTT; CDR3 protein: CSASEGATDTQYF
clone size: few; D gene: TRBD2; V gene: TRBV6-4; J gene: TRBJ2-2; CDR3 DNA: TGTGCCAGCACTCAGATAGCGGGAGAAAGGAGCGGGGAGCTGTTTTTT; CDR3 protein: CASTQIAGERSGELFF
clone size: many; D gene: TRBD2; V gene: TRBV11-2; J gene: TRBJ2-4; CDR3 DNA: TGTGCCAGCAGCCAAGGGACTAGCGGGACCAACATTCAGTACTTC; CDR3 protein: CASSQGTSGTNIQYF
clone size: many; D gene: -; V gene: TRBV5-1; J gene: TRBJ2-3; CDR3 DNA: TGCGCCAGCAGCTTCGCAGATACGCAGTATTTT; CDR3 protein: CASSFADTQYF
clone size: -; D gene: TRBD2; V gene: TRBV7-9; J gene: TRBJ2-1; CDR3 DNA: TGTGCCAGCAGCTTGGGGGGAAGCGGGAAACCGTTCTTC; CDR3 protein: CASSLGGSGKPFF
clone size: many; D gene: TRBD2; V gene: TRBV20-1; J gene: TRBJ2-1; CDR3 DNA: TGCAGTGCGGAGACTAGCGGGAGGGCCCGGGGTGAGCAGTTCTTC; CDR3 protein: CSAETSGRARGEQFF
clone size: -; D gene: TRBD1; V gene: TRBV10-2; J gene: TRBJ1-3; CDR3 DNA: TGCGCCAGTTCACAGGGGTTCTCTGGAAACACCATATATTTT; CDR3 protein: CASSQGFSGNTIYF
clone size: many; D gene: TRBD1; V gene: TRBV11-2; J gene: TRBJ2-7; CDR3 DNA: TGTGCCAGCAGCTTGGGGACAGGGGCGAGCGAGCAGTACTTC; CDR3 protein: CASSLGTGASEQYF
clone size: many; D gene: -; V gene: TRBV5-1; J gene: TRBJ2-7; CDR3 DNA: TGCGCCAGCAGCCCCGGACTTAGCGAGCAGTACTTC; CDR3 protein: CASSPGLSEQYF
clone size: many; D gene: -; V gene: TRBV24-1; J gene: TRBJ2-2; CDR3 DNA: TGTGCCACCAGTGATTTGAGGGAGAATTCTGTGGTCACCGGGGAGCTGTTTTTT; CDR3 protein: CATSDLRENSVVTGELFF
clone size: many; D gene: -; V gene: TRBV11-2; J gene: TRBJ1-1; CDR3 DNA: TGTGCCAGCAGCTTAGATCTAGGCCAGGGGAACACTGAAGCTTTCTTT; CDR3 protein: CASSLDLGQGNTEAFF
clone size: few; D gene: -; V gene: TRBV30; J gene: TRBJ1-5; CDR3 DNA: TGTGCCTGGAGAGGACAGAGGGCAATCCATGGCCTTTTAATCAAGCCCCAGCATTTT; CDR3 protein: CAWRGQRAIHGLLIKPQHF
clone size: many; D gene: TRBD2; V gene: TRBV6-2/TRBV6-3; J gene: TRBJ2-2; CDR3 DNA: TGTGCCAGCAGAAGACTAGCGGGGGACACCGGGGAGCTGTTTTTT; CDR3 protein: CASRRLAGDTGELFF
clone size: many; D gene: TRBD2; V gene: TRBV9; J gene: TRBJ2-5; CDR3 DNA: TGTGCCAGCAGCGGCGAGGGACTAGCGGAAGAGACCCAGTACTTC; CDR3 protein: CASSGEGLAEETQYF
clone size: -; D gene: -; V gene: TRBV19; J gene: TRBJ2-1; CDR3 DNA: TGTGCCAGTACCACGTTCCTTGGGTTCAATGAGCAGTTCTTC; CDR3 protein: CASTTFLGFNEQFF
clone size: many; D gene: -; V gene: TRBV11-3; J gene: TRBJ2-1; CDR3 DNA: TGTGCCAGCAGCTTGGGGGGATCCTCCTACAATGAGCAGTTCTTC; CDR3 protein: CASSLGGSSYNEQFF
clone size: many; D gene: TRBD2; V gene: TRBV6-5; J gene: TRBJ2-7; CDR3 DNA: TGTGCCAGCAGTTACTGGGGGAGCGGGGAGAACGAGCAGTACTTC; CDR3 protein: CASSYWGSGENEQYF
clone size: few; D gene: -; V gene: TRBV6-1; J gene: TRBJ1-1; CDR3 DNA: TGTGCCAGCAGTGAACTGGGACCGAAGAACACTGAAGCTTTCTTT; CDR3 protein: CASSELGPKNTEAFF
clone size: -; D gene: -; V gene: TRBV18; J gene: TRBJ2-5; CDR3 DNA: TGTGCCAGCTCACCGTACCAAGAGACCCAGTACTTC; CDR3 protein: CASSPYQETQYF
clone size: many; D gene: TRBD2; V gene: TRBV12-3/TRBV12-4; J gene: TRBJ2-1; CDR3 DNA: TGTGCCAGCCTGTATCGGGAGGGCCGTGATGAGCAGTTCTTC; CDR3 protein: CASLYREGRDEQFF
clone size: few; D gene: TRBD2; V gene: TRBV11-2; J gene: TRBJ2-1; CDR3 DNA: TGTGCCAGCTACGACCACTCCGGGAGGTCCTACAATGAGCAGTTCTTC; CDR3 protein: CASYDHSGRSYNEQFF
clone size: many; D gene: -; V gene: TRBV20-1; J gene: TRBJ2-7; CDR3 DNA: TGCAGTGCTCCGGGAGTATCCTACGAGCAGTACTTC; CDR3 protein: CSAPGVSYEQYF
clone size: -; D gene: -; V gene: TRBV15; J gene: TRBJ2-5; CDR3 DNA: TGTGCCACCAGCAGAGATCCGGGCGAGCGGGAGACCCAGTACTTC; CDR3 protein: CATSRDPGERETQYF
clone size: few; D gene: -; V gene: TRBV29-1; J gene: TRBJ2-1; CDR3 DNA: TGCAGCGTGCAGGGTATTAGGAATGAGCAGTTCTTC; CDR3 protein: CSVQGIRNEQFF
clone size: many; D gene: -; V gene: TRBV12-3/TRBV12-4; J gene: TRBJ2-1; CDR3 DNA: TGTGCCAGCAGTTTTTTCGTTTCGGGATCCTACAATGAGCAGTTCTTC; CDR3 protein: CASSFFVSGSYNEQFF
clone size: -; D gene: -; V gene: TRBV19; J gene: TRBJ2-3; CDR3 DNA: TGTGCCAGTAGTCAACAGGGTGGGGGTCGCACAGATACGCAGTATTTT; CDR3 protein: CASSQQGGGRTDTQYF
clone size: -; D gene: TRBD2; V gene: TRBV20-1; J gene: TRBJ2-5; CDR3 DNA: TGCAGTGCAATAGCGGGAGGACAAGAGACCCAGTACTTC; CDR3 protein: CSAIAGGQETQYF
clone size: many; D gene: -; V gene: TRBV19; J gene: TRBJ1-1; CDR3 DNA: TGTGCCAGTAGATCACGGGTAGATACTGAAGCTTTCTTT; CDR3 protein: CASRSRVDTEAFF
clone size: many; D gene: -; V gene: TRBV12-3/TRBV12-4; J gene: TRBJ1-5; CDR3 DNA: TGTGCCAGCACCTTTGACCCGGACGAGCCCCAGCATTTT; CDR3 protein: CASTFDPDEPQHF